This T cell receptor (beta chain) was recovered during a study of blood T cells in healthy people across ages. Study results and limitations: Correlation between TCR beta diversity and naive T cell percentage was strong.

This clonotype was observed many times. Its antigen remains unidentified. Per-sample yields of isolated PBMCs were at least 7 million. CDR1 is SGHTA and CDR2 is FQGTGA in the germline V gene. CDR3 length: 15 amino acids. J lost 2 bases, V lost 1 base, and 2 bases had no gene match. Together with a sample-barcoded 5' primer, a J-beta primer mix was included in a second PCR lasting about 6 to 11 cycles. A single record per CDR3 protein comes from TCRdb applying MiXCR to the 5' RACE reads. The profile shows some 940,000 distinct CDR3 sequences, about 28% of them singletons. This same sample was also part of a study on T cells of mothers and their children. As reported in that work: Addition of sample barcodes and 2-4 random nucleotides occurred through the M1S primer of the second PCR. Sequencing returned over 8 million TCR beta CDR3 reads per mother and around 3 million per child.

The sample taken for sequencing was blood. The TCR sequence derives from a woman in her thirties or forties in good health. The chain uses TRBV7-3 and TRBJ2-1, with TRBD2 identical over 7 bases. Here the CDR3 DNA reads TGTGCCAGCAGCTTAATGGGGGGGGCCTACAATGAGCAGTTCTTC. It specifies CASSLMGGAYNEQFF.